The 22 T cell receptor beta chains listed next were all sequenced from one sample in a study of vaccination effects on CD4 cells after COVID-19. Before sequencing, viral peptide pools were used by the ViraFEST assay to expand antigen-specific CD4+ T cells. It was after around 10 days of culture that CD4+ T cells were isolated. These receptors have no identified antigens. Clones were read by immunoSEQ multiplex PCR, and TCRdb kept only the in-frame ones, dropping some. This sample has about 20,000 clones, with approximately 63% found just once. This specimen was CD4+ T cells from PBMCs cultured with HCoV-229E spike peptides, taken before COVID-19 vaccination. Receptors were obtained from a human donor who received a COVID-19 vaccine.

This clone came up a few times. This chain connects TRBV2 to TRBJ1-1, with 7 bases that match TRBD1. CDR3 length: 13 residues. With 8 bases clipped from V and 1 base from J, the junction kept 4 bases outside the gene matches. CDR1 SNHLY and CDR2 FYNNEI come from the germline V gene. The chain's CDR3 is CASSQGENTEAFF. The CDR3 DNA is TGTGCCAGCTCTCAGGGGGAGAACACTGAAGCTTTCTTT.

This clone has just a few counts. The rearrangement joins TRBV10-1 to TRBJ2-3, with 8 bases fitting TRBD2. J was trimmed by 5 bases and V by 5 bases; bases with no gene match: 6. The germline V gene has CDR1 WNHNN and CDR2 SYGVQD (reference sequence). This CDR3 is built from 14 residues. The CDR3 coding sequence is TGCGCCAGCAGTACAGCGGGAGTGGTAGATACGCAGTATTTT. It yields the protein CASSTAGVVDTQYF.

This chain connects TRBV6-1 to TRBJ2-7, with no clear D. Trimming removed 3 bases from V and 6 bases from J, with 12 bases in between. The CDR3 consists of 13 residues. Germline lookup yields CDR1 MNHNS and CDR2 SASEGT. CDR3 DNA: TGTGCCAGCAGTGAGTCATATATCAGCGAGCAGTACTTC. This gives the protein CASSESYISEQYF.

The chain couples TRBV9 to TRBJ2-5; D is ambiguous. V lost 0 bases and J lost 2, with 11 bases in between. Per the germline V gene, CDR1 is SGDLS and CDR2 is YYNGEE. This CDR3 has 15 residues. CDR3 nucleotides: TGTGCCAGCAGCGTAGGGTCGGAGAGACAAGAGACCCAGTACTTC. It translates to CASSVGSERQETQYF. The whole variable domain, filled in from reference TRBV9 and TRBJ2-5, reads DSGVTQTPKHLITATGQRVTLRCSPRSGDLSVYWYQQSLDQGLQFLIQYYNGEERAKGNILERFSAQQFPDLHSELNLSSLELGDSALYFCASSVGSERQETQYFGPGTRLLVL.

The chain carries TRBV29-1 and TRBJ2-7; TRBD1 aligns across 8 bases. The CDR3 runs 13 residues. J lost 5 bases, V lost 6 bases, and 9 bases had no gene match. Germline V gene sequence: CDR1 SQVTM, CDR2 ANQGSEA. DNA of the CDR3: TGCAGCGTCGGACAGGGCAATCGGAACGAGCAGTACTTC. Its protein product is CSVGQGNRNEQYF.

The sample holds a few counts of this clone. V usage is TRBV6-1 and J usage is TRBJ2-1, with 8 bases identical to TRBD1. There are 16 residues in the CDR3. Germline V gives CDR1 MNHNS, CDR2 SASEGT. Trimming took 1 base from V and 5 from J; bases not matched to a gene: 7. The chain's CDR3 is CASSEEVGTGNNEQFF. Here the CDR3 DNA reads TGTGCCAGCAGTGAAGAAGTAGGGACAGGTAACAATGAGCAGTTCTTC.

V and J are TRBV11-2 and TRBJ2-5, with 13 bases that match TRBD2. The V segment lost 5 bases and the J segment 6 bases; nucleotides outside the gene matches: 3. Germline CDR1 and CDR2: SGHAT and FQNNGV. This CDR3 is built from 14 residues. The CDR3 here is CASSTGLAGKTQYF. The DNA of the CDR3 is TGTGCCAGCAGCACGGGACTAGCGGGGAAGACCCAGTACTTC.

J is TRBJ1-2 and V is TRBV7-2; D possibly corresponds to TRBD1 (6 bases). The germline CDR1 and CDR2 sequences are SGHTA and FQGNSA. This CDR3 has 13 residues. The ends were cut back, 3 bases at V and 7 bases at J, with 12 bases in the middle. Here the CDR3 DNA reads TGTGCCAGCAGCTTTGAGGGGGTAGGTGGCTACACCTTC. As protein: CASSFEGVGGYTF. Supplemented by reference TRBV7-2 and TRBJ1-2, the full variable domain reads GAGVSQSPSNKVTEKGKDVELRCDPISGHTALYWYRQSLGQGLEFLIYFQGNSAPDKSGLPSDRFSAERTGGSVSTLTIQRTQQEDSAVYLCASSFEGVGGYTFGSGTRLTVV.

V and J are TRBV6-2 or TRBV6-3 and TRBJ2-7; 10 positions match TRBD2. With V trimmed by 5 bases and J by 5 bases, 12 bases remained unmatched. CDR1 and CDR2 from the germline V gene are MNHEY and SVGEGT. CDR3 size: 16 residues. The CDR3 nucleotides are TGTGCCAGCAGTAGAATCGTTAGCGGGAGGAGCGACGAGCAGTACTTC. Residues: CASSRIVSGRSDEQYF.

V usage is TRBV5-1 and J usage is TRBJ1-2; tentatively, D is TRBD1 (6 bases). Trimming took 5 bases from V and 3 from J, leaving 20 bases between them. Germline V CDR1 and CDR2: SGHRS, YFSETQ. The CDR3 length is 16 residues. CDR3 sequence (DNA): TGCGCCAGCAGGGATCCCTCTCAGGGGCCGGACTATGGCTACACCTTC. Translating it yields CASRDPSQGPDYGYTF.

The genes are TRBV30 and TRBJ1-5; D gene uncertain. The CDR3 totals 14 residues. Germline CDR1 and CDR2: GTSNPN and SVGIG (reference sequence). V was trimmed by 2 bases and J by 1 base, leaving 9 bases between them. CDR3 DNA: TGTGCCTGGAGTCTTGGGCTGAGCAATCAGCCCCAGCATTTT. The encoded protein is CAWSLGLSNQPQHF.

The rearrangement uses TRBV19 and TRBJ2-7; 12 bases agree with TRBD2. The CDR3 has 16 residues. The trim removed 5 bases at V and 7 bases at J, leaving 12 bases unmatched. Germline CDR1 and CDR2: LNHDA and SQIVND (reference sequence). CDR3 loop: CASSALAGGPSGEQYF. DNA of the CDR3: TGTGCCAGTAGTGCCCTAGCGGGAGGGCCCTCGGGGGAGCAGTACTTC. Complete variable domain (other parts from reference TRBV19 and TRBJ2-7): DGGITQSPKYLFRKEGQNVTLSCEQNLNHDAMYWYRQDPGQGLRLIYYSQIVNDFQKGDIAEGYSVSREKKESFPLTVTSAQKNPTAFYLCASSALAGGPSGEQYFGPGTRLTVT.

This clone was found a few times. The chain joins TRBV4-2 to TRBJ1-5, with D possibly matching TRBD1 (5 bases). The germline V gene encodes CDR1 LGHNA and CDR2 YNFKEQ. The CDR3 runs to 15 residues. V dropped 5 bases and J dropped 2 bases, with 13 bases sitting between them. This CDR3 is CASSSSSGGNQPQHF. CDR3 DNA sequence: TGTGCCAGCAGCTCGAGTTCGGGGGGCAATCAGCCCCAGCATTTT.

This sequence joins TRBV11-2 and TRBJ2-5; no clear D. Trimming removed 4 bases at V and 5 bases at J, with 11 bases between. The germline V gene encodes CDR1 SGHAT and CDR2 FQNNGV. This CDR3 region has 13 residues. The CDR3 is CASSSSATETQYF. CDR3 bases: TGTGCCAGCAGCTCCAGCGCCACCGAGACCCAGTACTTC.

The J gene is TRBJ2-5, the V gene TRBV5-8, with TRBD1 identical over 7 bases. CDR3 size: 15 residues. V dropped 0 bases and J dropped 5; count of bases not matched to a gene: 7. Germline values: CDR1 SGHTS, CDR2 YDEGEE. The CDR3 DNA is TGTGCCAGCAGCTTGGCCAGCACCAGGGGGGAGACCCAGTACTTC. Encoded protein: CASSLASTRGETQYF. Together with reference TRBV5-8 and TRBJ2-5, the CDR3 gives the full variable domain: EAGVTQSPTHLIKTRGQQATLRCSPISGHTSVYWYQQALGLGLQFLLWYDEGEERNRGNFPPRFSGRQFPNYSSELNVNALELEDSALYLCASSLASTRGETQYFGPGTRLLVL.

The chain joins TRBV11-2 to TRBJ1-2; a possible D gene is TRBD1 (6 bases). Trimming removed 3 bases at V and 4 bases at J, with 15 bases between. CDR3 size: 15 residues. CDR1 is SGHAT and CDR2 is FQNNGV in the germline V gene. DNA of the CDR3: TGTGCCAGCAGCTTGGGACTAGGGGGGATCTATGGCTACACCTTC. Protein: CASSLGLGGIYGYTF.

This clone was counted a few times. The V and J genes are TRBV19 and TRBJ1-6; 7 bases agree with TRBD1. CDR1 and CDR2 (germline): LNHDA, SQIVND (reference sequence). The CDR3 has 14 residues. Losses at the gene ends were 8 bases for V and 10 bases for J; bases not matched to a gene: 11. The CDR3 is CASSSTGPLSPLHF. The DNA of the CDR3 is TGTGCCAGTTCTTCGACAGGGCCTCTATCACCCCTCCACTTT.

The rearrangement uses TRBV7-2 and TRBJ2-1; 8 bases are shared with TRBD1. Germline CDR1 reads SGHTA; CDR2 reads FQGNSA. Germline trimming cut 5 bases from V and 9 bases from J; bases unmatched to any gene: 12. The CDR3 totals 15 residues. Here the CDR3 reads CASSVQGDVLGEQFF. CDR3 coding DNA: TGTGCCAGCAGCGTACAGGGGGATGTTCTTGGTGAGCAGTTCTTC.

The V call is TRBV6-2 or TRBV6-3, the J call TRBJ2-1, with TRBD2 matching over 8 bases. J gave up 4 bases and V 5 bases, and 7 bases lay outside the gene matches. The CDR3 consists of 15 residues. Per germline, CDR1 MNHEY and CDR2 SVGEGT. In DNA form, the CDR3 reads TGTGCCAGCAGTAGAAGCGGGGGCCGATACAATGAGCAGTTCTTC. The encoded protein is CASSRSGGRYNEQFF.

The V call is TRBV12-3 or TRBV12-4, the J call TRBJ2-5, with D perhaps matching TRBD2 (5 bases). CDR3 length: 13 residues. Trimming removed 3 bases at V and 4 bases at J, with 9 bases between. The CDR3 sequence is CASSFSGGETQYF. CDR3 bases: TGTGCCAGCAGTTTTTCAGGAGGAGAGACCCAGTACTTC.

J is TRBJ2-7 and V is TRBV4-1, with a possible D match to TRBD1 (6 bases). Germline lookup yields CDR1 MGHRA and CDR2 YSYEKL. V was trimmed by 0 bases and J by 0 bases, leaving 9 bases between them. The CDR3 covers 15 residues. CDR3 protein: CASSQEGHPSYEQYF. CDR3 bases: TGCGCCAGCAGCCAAGAGGGACATCCCTCCTACGAGCAGTACTTC.

This clone was counted a few times. The J gene is TRBJ1-2, the V gene TRBV18; D is uncertain. Trimming stripped 5 bases from V and 4 bases from J, with 14 bases between. Germline CDR1 KGHSH, CDR2 LQKENI. This CDR3 contains 14 residues. The CDR3 sequence: CASSDGSITYGYTF. CDR3 coding DNA: TGTGCCAGCTCAGACGGAAGCATAACCTATGGCTACACCTTC.